This TCR beta chain was recorded in a study of beta chain features in type 1 diabetes. Across the study: Comparable age, gender and cell yields were observed in patients relative to healthy donors. Findings and caveats of the study: Moderate but significant shortening of TCRB CDR3s was recorded in all four CD4+ subsets from Type 1 diabetes patients.

CDR1 and CDR2 (germline): LGHNT, FRNRAP. The CDR3 runs to 17 residues. V lost 4 bases, J lost 5 bases, and 5 bases stayed unmatched. Comments on this clone: What it binds is unknown.

Investigators reverse transcribed all isolated RNA, so they sequenced expressed TCRB transcripts. Libraries were prepared by immunoSEQ multiplex PCR; TCRdb keeps only in-frame clonotypes and omits some of them. The sample lists 130,000 or so clones, about 9.7% seen once, with less than 0.85% in the top ten. The clonotype was recovered from a woman aged 40 to 50 in good health. The chain combines TRBV12-5 with TRBJ2-1; 16 bases map to TRBD2. Sequencing used central memory CD4+ T cells from blood. In DNA, the CDR3 is TGTGCTAGTGGTTCGCCGGGACTAGCGGGGGGGGACAATGAGCAGTTCTTC. Its protein product is CASGSPGLAGGDNEQFF.